Following are 30 T cell receptor beta chains from one sample sequenced in a study of blood T cell repertoires in COVID-19. Repertoires were generated with immunoSEQ multiplex PCR, while TCRdb's copy carries only in-frame clones and drops some. The table records around 130,000 clones, approximately 83% of them present only once. Sample: peripheral blood. The receptors were gathered from a woman aged 45-59 years who had recovered from COVID-19.

The chain couples TRBV5-4 to TRBJ1-1; D unresolved. The CDR3 sequence is 13 residues long. V was clipped by 2 bases and J by 3 bases, with 8 bases between them. CDR1 is SGHNT and CDR2 is YYREEE in the germline V gene (reference sequence). CDR3 loop: CASSFQDHTEAFF. CDR3 sequence (DNA): TGTGCCAGCAGCTTTCAGGATCACACTGAAGCTTTCTTT.

J is TRBJ2-3 and V is TRBV6-5; possible D gene TRBD2, 5 bases. CDR1 is MNHEY and CDR2 is SVGAGI in the germline V gene. V lost 0 bases, J lost 5 bases, and 12 bases lay in between. CDR3 size: 15 residues. CDR3 protein: CASSYSIGEGDTQYF. The CDR3, as DNA: TGTGCCAGCAGTTACTCGATAGGCGAGGGAGATACGCAGTATTTT.

This chain joins TRBV19 and TRBJ2-3; 8 nucleotides agree with TRBD2. V lost 4 bases, J lost 1 base, and 7 bases stayed unmatched. Germline V gene sequence: CDR1 LNHDA, CDR2 SQIVND (reference sequence). This CDR3 contains 16 residues. DNA for the CDR3: TGTGCCAGTAGTAATCAGCGGGGGCCGGGCACAGATACGCAGTATTTT. Translating it yields CASSNQRGPGTDTQYF.

Details on this clone: The same CDR3 also results from other DNA sequences found in this sample. The J gene is TRBJ1-4, the V gene TRBV18; 7 bases are shared with TRBD1. This CDR3 is 14 amino acids long. Germline CDR1 KGHSH, CDR2 LQKENI. The trim removed 2 bases at V and 8 bases at J, leaving 5 bases unmatched. As DNA, the CDR3 is TGTGCCAGCTCACCAAGACAGGGAGGCGAAAAACTGTTTTTT. Translated, it gives CASSPRQGGEKLFF.

The rearrangement joins TRBV27 to TRBJ2-7; 8 nucleotides align to TRBD2. Unmatched junction bases numbered 15, after V lost 8 bases and J lost 3 bases. The CDR3 is 16 amino acids. CDR1 is MNHEY, CDR2 SMNVEV, per germline (reference sequence). CDR3 in DNA: TGTGCCAGCCGACCCCGGGGGGGGACCCTTGTCTACGAGCAGTACTTC. Encoded protein: CASRPRGGTLVYEQYF.

The V gene is TRBV3-1 (or the pseudogene TRBV3-2), the J gene TRBJ1-1; the D is unclear. Trimming stripped 2 bases from V and 1 base from J, with 8 bases between. This CDR3 spans 14 amino acids. The germline gives CDR1 LGHDT, CDR2 YNNKEL (reference sequence). The CDR3 here is CASSQIVTNTEAFF. The CDR3 nucleotides read TGTGCCAGCAGCCAAATAGTAACGAACACTGAAGCTTTCTTT.

The genes are TRBV7-2 and TRBJ2-7, with a weak D call TRBD2 (5 bases). The CDR3 covers 13 residues. The V end was cut by 5 bases, the J end by 1 base, with 9 bases between. Germline V gives CDR1 SGHTA, CDR2 FQGNSA. CDR3 DNA: TGTGCCAGCAGCCTCACTAGTTCCTACGAGCAGTACTTC. Translated, it gives CASSLTSSYEQYF. Combining the CDR3 with reference TRBV7-2 and TRBJ2-7 gives the whole variable domain GAGVSQSPSNKVTEKGKDVELRCDPISGHTALYWYRQSLGQGLEFLIYFQGNSAPDKSGLPSDRFSAERTGGSVSTLTIQRTQQEDSAVYLCASSLTSSYEQYFGPGTRLTVT.

V is TRBV7-2 and J is TRBJ2-1, with 11 bases aligning to TRBD2. Per germline, CDR1 SGHTA and CDR2 FQGNSA. J was trimmed by 3 bases and V by 5 bases; bases with no gene match: 12. CDR3 size: 18 residues. The CDR3 protein is CASSLRTSGSRVYNEQFF. The CDR3 DNA reads as TGTGCCAGCAGCCTTAGAACTAGCGGGAGTAGGGTCTACAATGAGCAGTTCTTC.

The rearrangement uses TRBV6-5 and TRBJ1-2; D unresolved. The CDR3 extends over 12 amino acids. CDR1 is MNHEY, CDR2 SVGAGI, per germline. V lost 6 bases to trimming and J lost 8 bases, with 13 bases between them. CDR3 region: CASSHNLPGYTF. CDR3 coding DNA: TGTGCCAGCAGCCACAACCTGCCCGGCTACACCTTC.

The rearrangement uses TRBV2 and TRBJ1-3, with D possibly matching TRBD1 (6 bases). The V gene's germline CDR1 is SNHLY and CDR2 FYNNEI. Trimming cost V 6 bases and J 0 bases, with 12 bases left between them. The CDR3 contains 15 residues. DNA for the CDR3: TGTGCCAGCAGCCAACAGGGCCTCTCTGGAAACACCATATATTTT. Translation gives CASSQQGLSGNTIYF.

The J gene is TRBJ2-1, the V gene TRBV28; D possibly corresponds to TRBD2 (5 bases). Germline CDR1 reads MDHEN; CDR2 reads SYDVKM. The CDR3 has 14 residues. Trimming stripped 1 base from V and 8 bases from J, with 12 bases between. CDR3 sequence reads: CASSLSGSRHEQFF. The CDR3 coding sequence is TGTGCCAGCAGTTTATCGGGGAGTAGGCATGAGCAGTTCTTC. The full variable domain, completed using reference TRBV28 and TRBJ2-1, is DVKVTQSSRYLVKRTGEKVFLECVQDMDHENMFWYRQDPGLGLRLIYFSYDVKMKEKGDIPEGYSVSREKKERFSLILESASTNQTSMYLCASSLSGSRHEQFFGPGTRLTVL.

V and J are TRBV6-5 and TRBJ2-7; D remains unclear. V was trimmed by 8 bases and J by 2 bases, leaving 13 bases between them. The CDR3 is 13 amino acids. The germline CDR1 and CDR2 sequences are MNHEY and SVGAGI. In DNA, the CDR3 is TGTGCCAGCCGTTTCCGACTTACCTACGAGCAGTACTTC. This codes for CASRFRLTYEQYF.

The DNA of the CDR3 is TGTGCCAGCAAAACAGGGTATAATTCACCCCTCCACTTT. This encodes CASKTGYNSPLHF. The chain is built from TRBV6-5 and TRBJ1-6, with D possibly TRBD1 on 6 matching bases. Trimming left V 7 bases short and J 4 bases short, with 8 bases between. This CDR3 region has 13 residues. Germline lookup yields CDR1 MNHEY and CDR2 SVGAGI.

V and J are TRBV5-1 and TRBJ2-6; TRBD1 matches 8 bases. CDR1 and CDR2 from the germline V gene are SGHRS and YFSETQ. This CDR3 spans 18 amino acids. The V gene end was trimmed by 5 bases and the J gene end by 2 bases; junction bases not matched to a gene: 12. The CDR3 loop reads CASSPRDRGLPGANVLTF. The CDR3 bases are TGCGCCAGCAGTCCCCGAGACAGGGGACTCCCTGGGGCCAACGTCCTGACTTTC.

J is TRBJ1-6 and V is TRBV4-2; D is unresolved. CDR1 is LGHNA and CDR2 is YNFKEQ in the germline V gene. With 0 bases removed from V and 9 bases from J, the gap between germline ends came to 6 bases. This CDR3 region has 13 residues. CDR3 coding DNA: TGTGCCAGCAGCCAAGATGCGCGTTCACCCCTCCACTTT. Translation: CASSQDARSPLHF.

The chain uses TRBV6-5 and TRBJ1-3, with D unresolved. The CDR3 extends over 13 amino acids. CDR1 is MNHEY, CDR2 SVGAGI, per germline. V was shortened by 6 bases and J by 3 bases, with 9 bases between the two germline ends. The CDR3 DNA is TGTGCCAGCAGATGGACTGGTGGAAACACCATATATTTT. Amino acids: CASRWTGGNTIYF.

This rearrangement joins TRBV9 to TRBJ2-1; D perhaps matches TRBD1 (7 bases). Germline V gene data show CDR1 as SGDLS and CDR2 as YYNGEE. Trimming removed 3 bases from V and 2 bases from J, with 18 bases in between. This CDR3 contains 17 residues. This CDR3 reads CASSARTQGGPYNEQFF. The CDR3 DNA is TGTGCCAGCAGCGCCCGGACTCAGGGGGGCCCCTACAATGAGCAGTTCTTC.

The V and J genes are TRBV5-8 and TRBJ2-7; 7 bases are a match to TRBD1. The junction had 8 bases not matched to a gene; V was cut back by 2 bases and J by 0 bases. CDR1 and CDR2 (germline): SGHTS, YDEGEE. The CDR3 consists of 16 residues. CDR3 sequence (DNA): TGTGCCAGCAGCTTCAGGGGGACGGCAAGCTCCTACGAGCAGTACTTC. Residues: CASSFRGTASSYEQYF.

This clone has a single count. V usage is TRBV7-2 and J usage is TRBJ2-2; tentative D call: TRBD1 (6 bases). From germline, CDR1 is SGHTA and CDR2 FQGNSA. V shed 2 bases and J shed 0 bases, with 10 bases lying between them. The CDR3 is 16 amino acids. CDR3 in DNA: TGTGCCAGCAGCTTATTGGGGGCGGCGAACACCGGGGAGCTGTTTTTT. It is translated as CASSLLGAANTGELFF.

This clone was observed a single time. CDR3 region: CASSLGLGREQFF. The CDR3 bases are TGTGCCAGCAGCTTAGGCCTTGGGCGCGAGCAGTTCTTC. V is TRBV11-2 and J is TRBJ2-1; D ambiguous. Looked up from germline, CDR1 is SGHAT and CDR2 is FQNNGV. The germline V and J ends were trimmed by 1 base and 10 bases, with 11 bases remaining between them. CDR3 length equals 13 residues.

V is TRBV5-6 and J is TRBJ1-1; TRBD1 is a possible D gene (5 bases). CDR1 is SGHDT and CDR2 is YYEEEE in the germline V gene. With 2 bases removed from V and 4 bases from J, the gap between germline ends came to 12 bases. The CDR3 sequence is 14 residues long. The CDR3 nucleotides read TGTGCCAGCAGCTTTGGGTGGGGACTCACTGAAGCTTTCTTT. It is translated as CASSFGWGLTEAFF.

The V call is TRBV7-2, the J call TRBJ2-1; TRBD2 is a possible D gene (6 bases). The CDR3 contains 12 residues. Germline V lookup: CDR1 SGHTA, CDR2 FQGNSA. V lost 3 bases, J lost 12 bases, and 12 bases lay in between. The CDR3 sequence: CASSFRLGGQFF. The CDR3 coding sequence is TGTGCCAGCAGCTTCAGACTAGGCGGGCAGTTCTTC. The whole variable domain, remainder taken from reference TRBV7-2 and TRBJ2-1, is GAGVSQSPSNKVTEKGKDVELRCDPISGHTALYWYRQSLGQGLEFLIYFQGNSAPDKSGLPSDRFSAERTGGSVSTLTIQRTQQEDSAVYLCASSFRLGGQFFGPGTRLTVL.

This chain joins TRBV6-1 and TRBJ1-2; TRBD1 matches 9 bases. Trimming at V came to 3 bases and at J to 7 bases, leaving 12 bases not matched to a gene. Germline lookup yields CDR1 MNHNS and CDR2 SASEGT. The CDR3 spans 16 residues. Here the CDR3 DNA reads TGTGCCAGCAGTGAGGCGATCCGGGACAGGGTTGCTGGCTACACCTTC. This codes for CASSEAIRDRVAGYTF.

The chain couples TRBV25-1 to TRBJ2-1; 13 positions match TRBD2. V shed 6 bases, J shed 12 bases, and the junction held 5 bases outside the gene matches. Germline lookup yields CDR1 MGHDK and CDR2 SYGVNS. This CDR3 is built from 13 residues. Written as DNA, the CDR3 is TGTGCCAGCAGGGAGACTAGCGGGGGGACGCAGTTCTTC. Protein: CASRETSGGTQFF.

This chain's CDR3 is CASTEEVYGYTF. The DNA of the CDR3 is TGTGCCAGCACCGAGGAGGTCTATGGCTACACCTTC. The chain carries TRBV2 and TRBJ1-2; D unclear. Trimming removed 7 bases from V and 4 bases from J, with 10 bases in between. The CDR3 loop spans 12 amino acids. Germline values: CDR1 SNHLY, CDR2 FYNNEI. Complete variable domain (other parts from reference TRBV2 and TRBJ1-2): EPEVTQTPSHQVTQMGQEVILRCVPISNHLYFYWYRQILGQKVEFLVSFYNNEISEKSEIFDDQFSVERPDGSNFTLKIRSTKLEDSAMYFCASTEEVYGYTFGSGTRLTVV.

V and J are TRBV5-4 and TRBJ2-5, with TRBD2 identical over 15 bases. The CDR3 has 16 residues. CDR1 and CDR2 (germline): SGHNT, YYREEE (reference sequence). V trimming: 4 bases; J trimming: 5 bases; junction bases outside the gene matches: 6. For the CDR3, the DNA is TGTGCCAGCAGCAGGACTAGCGGGGGGGATTGGGAGACCCAGTACTTC. Amino acid sequence: CASSRTSGGDWETQYF.

The chain couples TRBV25-1 to TRBJ2-3; 9 bases map to TRBD2. The V gene's germline CDR1 is MGHDK and CDR2 SYGVNS. The CDR3 is made up of 16 amino acids. J was trimmed by 5 bases and V by 2 bases; bases with no gene match: 8. CDR3 protein: CASSEGAGGMLDTQYF. CDR3 DNA: TGTGCCAGCAGTGAAGGAGCGGGGGGCATGTTAGATACGCAGTATTTT. Full variable domain (remainder filled in from reference TRBV25-1 and TRBJ2-3): EADIYQTPRYLVIGTGKKITLECSQTMGHDKMYWYQQDPGMELHLIHYSYGVNSTEKGDLSSESTVSRIRTEHFPLTLESARPSHTSQYLCASSEGAGGMLDTQYFGPGTRLTVL.

This clone was observed once. The chain couples TRBV7-2 to TRBJ1-2; 11 nucleotides align to TRBD1. This CDR3 has 16 residues. V lost 1 base to trimming and J lost 8 bases; unmatched junction nucleotides: 9. The germline V gene has CDR1 SGHTA and CDR2 FQGNSA. The CDR3 DNA reads as TGTGCCAGCAGCTTAGACCCGGGACAGGGGGAGAGGGGCTACACCTTC. As protein: CASSLDPGQGERGYTF.

V and J are TRBV2 and TRBJ1-3; TRBD1 aligns across 7 bases. Germline CDR1 SNHLY, CDR2 FYNNEI. CDR3 length: 15 amino acids. Trimming at V came to 6 bases and at J to 2 bases, leaving 7 bases not matched to a gene. CDR3 amino acids: CASSPIQGAGNTIYF. CDR3 coding DNA: TGTGCCAGCAGCCCAATTCAGGGGGCTGGAAACACCATATATTTT.

This rearrangement joins TRBV2 to TRBJ1-4; 7 nucleotides agree with TRBD1. CDR1 SNHLY and CDR2 FYNNEI come from the germline V gene. This CDR3 region has 15 residues. V gave up 7 bases and J gave up 3 bases; unmatched junction bases: 8. The CDR3 loop reads CASNDKGAANEKLFF. The CDR3 region has the DNA TGTGCCAGCAACGATAAGGGGGCAGCTAATGAAAAACTGTTTTTT.